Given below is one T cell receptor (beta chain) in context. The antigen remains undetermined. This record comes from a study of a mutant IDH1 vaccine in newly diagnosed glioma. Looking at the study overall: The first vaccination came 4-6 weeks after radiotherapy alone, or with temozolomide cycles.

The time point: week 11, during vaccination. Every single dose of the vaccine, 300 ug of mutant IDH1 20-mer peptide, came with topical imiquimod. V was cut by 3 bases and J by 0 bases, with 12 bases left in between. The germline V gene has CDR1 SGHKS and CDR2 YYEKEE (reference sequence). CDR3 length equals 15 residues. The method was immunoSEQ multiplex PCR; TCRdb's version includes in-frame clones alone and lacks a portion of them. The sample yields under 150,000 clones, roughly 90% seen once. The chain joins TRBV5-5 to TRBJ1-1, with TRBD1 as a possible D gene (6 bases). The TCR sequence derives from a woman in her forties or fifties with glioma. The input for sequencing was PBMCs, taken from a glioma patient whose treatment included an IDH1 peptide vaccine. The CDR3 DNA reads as TGTGCCAGCAGCTCTCAGACAGGAGTGAACACTGAAGCTTTCTTT. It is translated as CASSSQTGVNTEAFF.